The 15 T cell receptor beta chains below come from one sample, sequenced in a study of T cell repertoires in cytomegalovirus infection. Their specific antigens are unknown. TCRdb recomputed calls from the reads with MiXCR, one row per CDR3 protein. This sample has about 470,000 distinct CDR3 sequences, with approximately 42% found just once. This specimen consisted of cultured PBMCs, obtained from culture after CMV antigen stimulation. These receptors were obtained from a human donor in good health (CMV status not recorded). Some clones in this sample may be carry-over from other donors' samples.

The chain uses TRBV20-1 and TRBJ1-5; possible D gene TRBD1, 6 bases. There are 16 residues in the CDR3. Germline CDR1 and CDR2: DFQATT and SNEGSKA (reference sequence). Trimming removed 6 bases from V and 7 bases from J, with 25 bases in between. This CDR3 reads CSALRGSGAREQPQHF. In DNA form, the CDR3 reads TGCAGTGCCTTAAGGGGGAGCGGGGCACGGGAACAGCCCCAGCATTTT.

The rearrangement links TRBV7-2 to TRBJ2-7; TRBD2 might be the D (6 bases). CDR3 size: 15 residues. Trimming took off 1 base at V and 3 bases at J, with 13 bases between the two ends. Germline CDR1 and CDR2: SGHTA and FQGNSA. In DNA, the CDR3 is TGTGCCAGCAGCTTAGTCCCCAGGACTATCTACGAGCAGTACTTC. Its protein is CASSLVPRTIYEQYF.

The chain recombines TRBV6-2 or TRBV6-3 with TRBJ1-1; tentative D call: TRBD1 (6 bases). This CDR3 has 15 amino acids. V was pared by 6 bases and J by 0 bases, with 14 bases between. Germline V CDR1 and CDR2: MNHEY, SVGEGT. CDR3 sequence (DNA): TGTGCCAGCAGATCCAGGGGTGGCATGAACACTGAAGCTTTCTTT. Its protein product is CASRSRGGMNTEAFF.

This clonotype has ten or more counts. The V and J genes are TRBV7-2 and TRBJ1-5; possibly TRBD1 for D (6 bases). The V gene's germline CDR1 is SGHTA and CDR2 FQGNSA. Between the trimmed V and J ends, which lost 5 bases and 5 bases, there was a span of 16 bases. There are 15 residues in the CDR3. The CDR3, as DNA: TGTGCCAGCAGCCCCCGCAGGGGTCGAGATCAGCCCCAGCATTTT. This translates into CASSPRRGRDQPQHF.

This chain joins TRBV12-3 or TRBV12-4 and TRBJ2-3; TRBD1 agrees at 7 bases. V trimming: 7 bases; J trimming: 6 bases; junction bases outside the gene matches: 10. This CDR3 has 14 amino acids. For the CDR3, the DNA is TGTGCCAGCACCAGACAGGGAGAAAAGGATACGCAGTATTTT. Translated: CASTRQGEKDTQYF.

The chain's CDR3 is CASSQDNRAGHDEQYF. The CDR3 bases are TGCGCCAGCAGCCAAGATAATCGAGCTGGTCACGACGAGCAGTACTTC. V and J are TRBV4-1 and TRBJ2-7; no definite D call. Between the trimmed V and J ends, which lost 0 bases and 5 bases, there was a span of 17 bases. The germline V gene encodes CDR1 MGHRA and CDR2 YSYEKL. The CDR3 length is 16 residues.

This clonotype was seen a few times. The chain recombines TRBV28 with TRBJ1-1, with D tentatively TRBD1 (6 bases). The CDR3 has 16 residues. Per germline, CDR1 MDHEN and CDR2 SYDVKM. Trimming shortened V by 4 bases and J by 0 bases, and 15 bases separated the two germline ends. In DNA form, the CDR3 reads TGTGCCAGCAGTTCCCCGGGGGGCCCTGTGAACACTGAAGCTTTCTTT. It yields the protein CASSSPGGPVNTEAFF.

The gene calls are TRBV6-5 and TRBJ1-1; 8 nucleotides agree with TRBD1. The CDR3 is made up of 14 amino acids. Germline loops: CDR1 MNHEY, CDR2 SVGAGI. V trimming: 0 bases; J trimming: 12 bases; junction bases outside the gene matches: 9. The DNA for the CDR3 is TGTGCCAGCAGTTACTCGGCAGGGGGCGGAGAGACTTTCTTT. It yields the protein CASSYSAGGGETFF.

The chain has TRBV7-2 and TRBJ2-5; a weak D match, TRBD2 (7 bases). Germline CDR1 is SGHTA and CDR2 is FQGNSA. V was pared by 5 bases and J by 5 bases, with 15 bases between. The CDR3 is made up of 14 amino acids. The CDR3 loop reads CASSRRGAWETQYF. Written as DNA, the CDR3 is TGTGCCAGCAGCCGACGGGGGGCTTGGGAGACCCAGTACTTC.

This clonotype was detected a few times. The chain couples TRBV7-6 to TRBJ1-1; TRBD1 might be the D (5 bases). V lost 2 bases and J lost 5, with 15 bases in between. The CDR3 is made up of 15 amino acids. CDR1 is SGHVS, CDR2 FNYEAQ, per germline. CDR3 in DNA: TGTGCCAGCAGCTTACGTGCAGGGCGGGGGACTGAAGCTTTCTTT. This gives the protein CASSLRAGRGTEAFF.

In its sample, this clonotype was seen once. The J gene is TRBJ2-3, the V gene TRBV4-3; 10 bases map to TRBD2. Germline CDR1 LGHNA, CDR2 YSLEER. The CDR3 totals 19 residues. V lost 0 bases and J lost 2; bases outside the gene matches: 11. CDR3 DNA: TGCGCCAGCAGCCAAGATCCGTGGAATAGCGGGAGGATCACAGATACGCAGTATTTT. Protein product: CASSQDPWNSGRITDTQYF.

This clonotype was seen more than once but under ten times. The V and J genes are TRBV7-9 and TRBJ2-2; 9 positions agree with TRBD1. V lost 8 bases to trimming and J lost 4 bases; unmatched junction nucleotides: 2. Per the germline V gene, CDR1 is SEHNR and CDR2 is FQNEAQ (reference sequence). The CDR3 runs to 13 residues. The CDR3 spells CASGQGSTGELFF. CDR3 in DNA: TGTGCCAGCGGACAGGGGAGCACCGGGGAGCTGTTTTTT.

This clonotype appeared a few times. This sequence joins TRBV12-3 or TRBV12-4 and TRBJ2-1; no clear D gene. CDR3 length equals 15 residues. The germline V and J ends were trimmed by 3 bases and 0 bases, with 9 bases remaining between them. This CDR3 is CASSFYSSSYNEQFF. CDR3 bases: TGTGCCAGCAGTTTTTACTCCAGCTCCTACAATGAGCAGTTCTTC.

This clonotype has more than one count but fewer than ten. The V and J genes are TRBV20-1 and TRBJ2-7; 8 bases map to TRBD1. The CDR3 runs to 15 residues. Germline trimming cut 6 bases from V and 3 bases from J; bases unmatched to any gene: 13. CDR1 and CDR2 (germline): DFQATT, SNEGSKA (reference sequence). The CDR3 is CSALSSRQGIYEQYF. CDR3 nucleotide sequence: TGCAGTGCCCTTTCATCGCGACAGGGGATCTACGAGCAGTACTTC.

The chain combines TRBV27 with TRBJ1-1; no clear D gene. Germline CDR1 and CDR2: MNHEY and SMNVEV (reference sequence). Trimming left V 4 bases short and J 8 bases short, with 11 bases between. The CDR3 covers 12 residues. In DNA form, the CDR3 reads TGTGCCAGCAGTTCCAAGGTGGGAGAAGCTTTCTTT. It translates to CASSSKVGEAFF.